The rows below give T cell receptor beta chains drawn from one sample of a study of long-term antiretroviral therapy in people with HIV. Measured with immunoSEQ multiplex PCR; TCRdb has only the in-frame clones, and not every one. Among about 30,000 clones listed, approximately 94% were seen once. Sequencing was performed on unsorted PBMCs, taken approximately 7.1 years after starting antiretroviral therapy. These TCRs come from a man over 45 with HIV. The CDR3 runs from the conserved cysteine through the conserved F or W. Fields, in order: J gene, D gene, V gene, clone size, CDR3 protein, CDR3 DNA. The D gene is left open where the match is weak. Clone size is not always given. Where it is, it says once, few, many or a class for expanded clones.

TRBJ2-7 | TRBD1 | TRBV25-1 | - | CASRGQGTYEQYF | TGTGCCAGCAGGGGACAGGGAACCTACGAGCAGTACTTC
TRBJ1-3 | - | TRBV9 | once | CASSGNQGPGNTIYF | TGTGCCAGCAGCGGTAATCAGGGTCCAGGAAACACCATATATTTT
TRBJ2-3 | TRBD2 | TRBV5-1 | - | CASSLAPSGGGTDTQYF | TGCGCCAGCAGCTTGGCCCCTAGCGGGGGGGGGACAGATACGCAGTATTTT
TRBJ1-2 | - | TRBV5-1 | once | CASSLEQINYGYTF | TGTGCCAGCAGCTTGGAACAGATAAACTATGGCTACACCTTC
TRBJ2-2 | TRBD2 | TRBV27 | - | CASSLPRLAGGTGELFF | TGTGCCAGCAGTTTGCCCAGACTAGCGGGGGGCACCGGGGAGCTGTTTTTT
TRBJ2-7 | - | TRBV2 | - | CASKVPSDEQYF | TGTGCCAGCAAGGTCCCAAGTGACGAGCAGTACTTC
TRBJ2-5 | TRBD2 | TRBV29-1 | - | CSVEWGGRETQYF | TGCAGCGTTGAATGGGGGGGGAGGGAGACCCAGTACTTC
TRBJ1-1 | TRBD1 | TRBV29-1 | - | CSVDQGTDNTEAFF | TGCAGCGTTGACCAGGGGACAGATAACACTGAAGCTTTCTTT
TRBJ1-1 | TRBD1 | TRBV5-1 | - | CASSSLTGRTEAFF | TGCGCCAGCAGCTCTCTGACAGGGAGAACTGAAGCTTTCTTT
TRBJ2-7 | - | TRBV6-5 | once | CASRPGRTYEQYF | TGTGCCAGCAGACCGGGACGGACCTACGAGCAGTACTTC
TRBJ2-3 | - | TRBV30 | - | CAWSLMGDGTDTQYF | TGTGCCTGGAGTTTGATGGGGGATGGCACAGATACGCAGTATTTT
TRBJ1-3 | - | TRBV10-3 | once | CAISAQGSSTIYF | TGTGCCATCAGTGCACAGGGTTCAAGCACCATATATTTT
TRBJ1-5 | - | TRBV21-1 | - | CASSKDINQPQHF | TGTGCCAGCAGCAAAGACATAAATCAGCCCCAGCATTTT
TRBJ1-3 | TRBD1 | TRBV4-3 | - | CASSQDPPGTGGYSGNTIYF | TGCGCCAGCAGCCAAGATCCCCCCGGGACAGGGGGCTACTCTGGAAACACCATATATTTT
TRBJ1-2 | - | TRBV19 | - | CASSGGGGYGYTF | TGTGCCAGTAGCGGCGGGGGCGGCTATGGCTACACCTTC
TRBJ1-1 | - | TRBV27 | - | CASSLWRGNTEAFF | TGTGCCAGCAGTTTGTGGAGAGGGAACACTGAAGCTTTCTTT
TRBJ2-3 | - | TRBV9 | once | CASSTRDQSTDTQYF | TGTGCCAGCAGCACCCGGGACCAGAGCACAGATACGCAGTATTTT
TRBJ2-1 | TRBD2 | TRBV5-1 | - | CASRLAGIYNEQFF | TGCGCCAGCAGGCTAGCGGGAATCTACAATGAGCAGTTCTTC
TRBJ2-2 | - | TRBV28 | - | CASSYIRRYPGELFF | TGTGCCAGCAGTTATATTCGCAGGTACCCCGGGGAGCTGTTTTTT
TRBJ2-7 | TRBD2 | TRBV9 | few | CASSHGTSGGGAYEQYF | TGTGCCAGCAGCCACGGGACTAGCGGGGGGGGAGCCTACGAGCAGTACTTC
TRBJ1-1 | - | TRBV18 | once | CASSNGGTEAFF | TGTGCCAGCTCAAACGGGGGGACTGAAGCTTTCTTT
TRBJ2-7 | - | TRBV27 | - | CASSYRSGYEQYF | TGTGCCAGCAGTTACCGGTCGGGCTACGAGCAGTACTTC
TRBJ1-2 | TRBD1 | TRBV4-1 | few | CASSQEWGQPNLNYGYTF | TGCGCCAGCAGCCAAGAGTGGGGACAGCCTAATCTAAACTATGGCTACACCTTC
TRBJ2-7 | TRBD1 | TRBV6-1 | - | CASSLGQGAYEQYF | TGTGCCAGCAGTCTTGGACAGGGGGCCTACGAGCAGTACTTC
TRBJ1-4 | - | TRBV9 | - | CASSVGVRANEKLFF | TGTGCCAGCTCCGTGGGGGTACGGGCTAATGAAAAACTGTTTTTT
TRBJ2-1 | - | TRBV9 | - | CASSAGRWGVSNEQFF | TGTGCCAGCAGCGCAGGGAGGTGGGGGGTGAGCAATGAGCAGTTCTTC
TRBJ2-2 | - | TRBV7-2 | - | CASSLVRDTGELFF | TGTGCCAGCAGCTTAGTCAGAGACACCGGGGAGCTGTTTTTT
TRBJ1-5 | - | TRBV7-8 | - | CASSLGRQAIAGAQHF | TGTGCCAGCAGCTTAGGGCGACAGGCTATAGCAGGGGCCCAGCATTTT
TRBJ2-7 | - | TRBV18 | once | CASSPPSGSYEQYF | TGTGCCAGCTCACCACCGTCCGGATCCTACGAGCAGTACTTC